The 6 T cell receptor beta chains reported below all come from one sample, sequenced in a study of cytomegalovirus exposure and HLA in healthy donors. PCR used 60 Vbeta primers and 13 Jbeta primers. Only in-frame clones appear in the TCRdb table, and some are missing; sequencing was by immunoSEQ multiplex PCR. The sample lists 130,000 or so clones, around 80% occurring once. Sequenced material: PBMCs. The source of these receptors is a female donor in good health and CMV-seronegative.

This chain connects TRBV5-5 to TRBJ1-1, with D unresolved. The V end lost 4 bases, the J end lost 0 bases, and 4 bases lay between the germline ends. Per the germline V gene, CDR1 is SGHKS and CDR2 is YYEKEE (reference sequence). The CDR3 spans 12 residues. CDR3 in DNA: TGTGCCAGCAGCCTCCTGAACACTGAAGCTTTCTTT. This gives the protein CASSLLNTEAFF. Variable domain in full (rest from reference TRBV5-5 and TRBJ1-1): DAGVTQSPTHLIKTRGQQVTLRCSPISGHKSVSWYQQVLGQGPQFIFQYYEKEERGRGNFPDRFSARQFPNYSSELNVNALLLGDSALYLCASSLLNTEAFFGQGTRLTVV.

This sequence joins TRBV23-1 and TRBJ1-1, with 8 bases lining up with TRBD1. TRBV23-1 is filed as an ORF, its function uncertain. J gave up 7 bases and V 4 bases, and 8 bases lay outside the gene matches. This CDR3 is built from 14 residues. The CDR3 region is CASSRDRGYVEAFF. In DNA form, the CDR3 reads TGCGCCAGCAGTCGTGACAGGGGCTACGTTGAAGCTTTCTTT.

This clone was detected once. This CDR3 reads CASSSKEVQETQYF. In DNA, the CDR3 is TGTGCCAGCAGCTCCAAGGAGGTCCAAGAGACCCAGTACTTC. The chain is built from TRBV5-4 and TRBJ2-5, with D tentatively TRBD2 (5 bases). The V end lost 3 bases, the J end lost 1 base, and 10 bases lay between the germline ends. This CDR3 is built from 14 residues. Germline V gene lookup returns CDR1 SGHNT and CDR2 YYREEE (reference sequence).

The chain has TRBV7-9 and TRBJ2-5; D perhaps matches TRBD1 (5 bases). Germline CDR1 is SEHNR and CDR2 is FQNEAQ (reference sequence). Trimming left V 4 bases short and J 5 bases short, with 8 bases between. The CDR3 runs 12 residues. Written as DNA, the CDR3 is TGTGCCAGCAGCTCGTCAGGGGAGACCCAGTACTTC. Translation gives CASSSSGETQYF.

This chain uses TRBV28 with TRBJ1-4, with 7 bases fitting TRBD1. Germline assignment: CDR1 MDHEN and CDR2 SYDVKM. CDR3 length equals 16 residues. J was trimmed by 6 bases and V by 6 bases; bases with no gene match: 13. The CDR3 here is CASSAPRDSRYEKLFF. CDR3 in DNA: TGTGCCAGCAGCGCCCCCAGGGACAGCCGATATGAAAAACTGTTTTTT. The variable domain in full, with the rest retrieved from reference TRBV28 and TRBJ1-4, is DVKVTQSSRYLVKRTGEKVFLECVQDMDHENMFWYRQDPGLGLRLIYFSYDVKMKEKGDIPEGYSVSREKKERFSLILESASTNQTSMYLCASSAPRDSRYEKLFFGSGTQLSVL.

The V call is TRBV19, the J call TRBJ1-5, with TRBD1 matching over 8 bases. The trim removed 8 bases at V and 1 base at J, leaving 1 base unmatched. The V gene's germline CDR1 is LNHDA and CDR2 SQIVND (reference sequence). The CDR3 loop spans 13 amino acids. The CDR3 here is CASRDRSNQPQHF. Here the CDR3 DNA reads TGTGCCAGTCGGGACAGGAGCAATCAGCCCCAGCATTTT.